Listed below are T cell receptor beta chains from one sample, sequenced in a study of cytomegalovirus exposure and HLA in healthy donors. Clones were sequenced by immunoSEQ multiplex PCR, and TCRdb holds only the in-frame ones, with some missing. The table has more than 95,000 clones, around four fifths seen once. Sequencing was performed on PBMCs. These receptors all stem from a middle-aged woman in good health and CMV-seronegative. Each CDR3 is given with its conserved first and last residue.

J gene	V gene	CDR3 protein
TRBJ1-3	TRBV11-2	CASSLRDTTIYF
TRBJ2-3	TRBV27	CASRHRETVTDTQYF
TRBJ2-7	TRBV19	CASSIGGGSYEQYF
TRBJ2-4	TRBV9	CASSVEAGGGNIQYF
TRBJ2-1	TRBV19	CASSIGGLQQFF
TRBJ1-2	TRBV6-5	CASSRTGTGVDGYTF
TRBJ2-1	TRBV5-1	CASSLAPTGGLNEQFF
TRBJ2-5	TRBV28	CASSSRLGRGGETQYF
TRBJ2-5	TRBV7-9	CSSSLELAGETSDF
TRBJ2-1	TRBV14	CASSQEYRIPGLTYNEQFF
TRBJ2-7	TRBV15	CATSRDRGHEQYF
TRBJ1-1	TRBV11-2	CASSSLLQEGTEAFF
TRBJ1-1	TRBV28	CASSRPPGGMNTEAFF
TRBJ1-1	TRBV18	CASHRDMNTEAFF
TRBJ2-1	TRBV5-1	CASSVVGSSYNEQFF
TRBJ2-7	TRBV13	CASSLGRGASYEQYF
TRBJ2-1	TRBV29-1	CSVVGHSYNEQFF
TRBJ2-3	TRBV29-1	CSVKRDTNTDTQYF
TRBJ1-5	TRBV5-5	CASSLWYNSNQPQHF
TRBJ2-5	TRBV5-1	CASSLAGGAGETQYF
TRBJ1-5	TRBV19	CASSTTTGQPQHF
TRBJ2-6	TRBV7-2	CASSPPWRAAPGANVLTF
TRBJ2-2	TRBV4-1	CASSQKQGAGELLF
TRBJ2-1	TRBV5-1	CASSLTGNTYNEQFF
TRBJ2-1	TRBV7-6	CASSSRREGYYNEQFF
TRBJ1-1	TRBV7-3	CASSLTGGNTEAFF
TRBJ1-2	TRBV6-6	CASSYRQFVGGYTF
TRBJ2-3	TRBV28	CASSLLAGDTDTQYF
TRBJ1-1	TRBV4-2	CASSQDGVTGDTEAFF
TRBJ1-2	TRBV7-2	CASSLEGAGFNYGYTF
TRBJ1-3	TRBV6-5	CASSYTVSSGNTIYF
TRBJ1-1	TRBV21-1	CASSTRFLQGIQGLNTEAFF